The 16 T cell receptor beta chains presented below share a single source sample, sequenced in a study of immune characteristics of hereditary and idiopathic chronic pancreatitis. The protocol was immunoSEQ multiplex PCR, while the TCRdb copy is restricted to in-frame clones and leaves out a portion. This table holds approximately 1,800 clones, roughly 71% found once. Chronic pancreatitis tissue was collected during total pancreatectomy with islet autotransplantation. Sequencing was performed on pancreas tissue with hereditary chronic pancreatitis. Source of these receptors: a human donor with chronic pancreatitis.

This chain connects TRBV28 to TRBJ1-5; D may be TRBD1 (5 bases). Germline V gives CDR1 MDHEN, CDR2 SYDVKM. CDR3 length equals 16 residues. V dropped 7 bases and J dropped 4 bases, with 20 bases sitting between them. DNA of the CDR3: TGTGCCAGCACCATGGGGGGGTCCAGCTTGAATCAGCCCCAGCATTTT. This encodes CASTMGGSSLNQPQHF.

J is TRBJ2-1 and V is TRBV15, with a possible D match to TRBD2 (5 bases). The CDR3 spans 15 residues. With 1 base removed from V and 3 bases from J, the gap between germline ends came to 10 bases. Germline V gives CDR1 LNHNV, CDR2 YYDKDF (reference sequence). CDR3 loop: CATSRVGRDYNEQFF. For the CDR3, the DNA is TGTGCCACCAGCAGAGTTGGCCGGGACTACAATGAGCAGTTCTTC.

This chain uses TRBV7-2 with TRBJ2-7; D gene ambiguous. This CDR3 has 13 residues. Germline V gene data show CDR1 as SGHTA and CDR2 as FQGNSA. V lost 6 bases to trimming and J lost 1 base, with 10 bases between them. The CDR3 DNA follows: TGTGCCAGCAGTTACGACGCGTCCTACGAGCAGTACTTC. Translation: CASSYDASYEQYF.

The chain employs TRBV5-1 and TRBJ2-2, with 8 bases that match TRBD1. The CDR3 is made up of 15 amino acids. J was trimmed by 5 bases and V by 4 bases; bases with no gene match: 7. CDR1 is SGHRS and CDR2 is YFSETQ in the germline V gene. Here the CDR3 reads CASSAHWTGTGELFF. CDR3 nucleotide sequence: TGCGCCAGCAGCGCACATTGGACAGGGACCGGGGAGCTGTTTTTT.

This clone was detected a few times. V and J are TRBV5-1 and TRBJ2-7; weak D call: TRBD2 (6 bases). CDR1 and CDR2 (germline): SGHRS, YFSETQ. Trimming stripped 3 bases from V and 3 bases from J, with 13 bases between. CDR3 length: 14 amino acids. CDR3 sequence (DNA): TGCGCCAGCAGCTCCACCGCCGGGGGCTACGAGCAGTACTTC. This gives the protein CASSSTAGGYEQYF.

This clone was seen more than once but under ten times. This chain uses TRBV27 with TRBJ2-1, with D possibly matching TRBD1 (5 bases). The CDR3 has 15 residues. V shed 5 bases and J shed 0 bases, with 11 bases lying between them. Germline assignment: CDR1 MNHEY and CDR2 SMNVEV (reference sequence). CDR3 in DNA: TGTGCCAGCAGTCCACAGGTCCTCTCCTACAATGAGCAGTTCTTC. Encoded protein: CASSPQVLSYNEQFF.

Written as DNA, the CDR3 is TGTGCCAGCACCGATACGAGGCGCTCCGAGCAGTACTTC. Translated: CASTDTRRSEQYF. The V call is TRBV2, the J call TRBJ2-7, with D unclear. CDR3 length equals 13 residues. Per the germline V gene, CDR1 is SNHLY and CDR2 is FYNNEI. Between the trimmed V and J ends, which lost 7 bases and 6 bases, there was a span of 16 bases.

The table lists this clone with a count of one. This chain links TRBV7-2 with TRBJ1-2; tentative D call: TRBD1 (5 bases). Trimming took 4 bases from V and 4 from J, leaving 16 bases between them. In germline, CDR1 is SGHTA, CDR2 FQGNSA. CDR3 length equals 15 residues. The CDR3 here is CASSSPGTAVYGYTF. CDR3 in DNA: TGTGCCAGCAGCTCTCCCGGGACGGCGGTCTATGGCTACACCTTC.

For this clone: One junction end disagrees with the germline gene, perhaps due to a read error. Other DNA sequences in the sample encode the same CDR3. The chain recombines TRBV10-3 with TRBJ1-2; D is undetermined. There are 12 residues in the CDR3. Germline assignment: CDR1 ENHRY and CDR2 SYGVKD. The CDR3 DNA reads TGTGCCATCGCCCCGGATCTCTATGGCTATACCTTC. Protein sequence: CAIAPDLYGYTF.

The chain links TRBV9 to TRBJ2-3; TRBD2 aligns across 12 bases. Trimming removed 0 bases from V and 6 bases from J; junction bases left unmatched: 5. This CDR3 is built from 16 residues. The germline V gene encodes CDR1 SGDLS and CDR2 YYNGEE. The CDR3 sequence is CASSVEPGLAGDTQYF. As DNA, the CDR3 is TGTGCCAGCAGCGTAGAACCGGGACTAGCGGGTGATACGCAGTATTTT.

This clone has a single count. The chain links TRBV5-1 to TRBJ2-5; D might be TRBD1 (5 bases). V gave up 1 base and J gave up 2 bases, with 9 bases separating them. The CDR3 covers 14 residues. Per the germline V gene, CDR1 is SGHRS and CDR2 is YFSETQ. The CDR3 loop reads CASSLSGLQETQYF. For the CDR3, the DNA is TGCGCCAGCAGCTTGTCAGGGTTACAAGAGACCCAGTACTTC.

The chain carries TRBV19 and TRBJ2-1; TRBD2 agrees at 14 bases. The CDR3 consists of 16 residues. Trimming removed 2 bases from V and 8 bases from J; junction bases left unmatched: 5. The germline CDR1 and CDR2 sequences are LNHDA and SQIVND (reference sequence). The DNA for the CDR3 is TGTGCCAGTAGTATAAAAGGACTAGCGGGAGGCGATGAGCAGTTCTTC. Its translation is CASSIKGLAGGDEQFF.

The genes are TRBV6-1 and TRBJ1-6, with 9 nucleotides matching TRBD1. The CDR3 runs to 15 residues. The J segment lost 12 bases and the V segment lost 1 base, leaving 7 bases of the junction unmatched. From germline, CDR1 is MNHNS and CDR2 SASEGT. The CDR3 here is CASSEVGTGNRPLHF. CDR3 DNA: TGTGCCAGCAGTGAAGTAGGGACAGGGAACCGACCCCTCCACTTT.

This clone was recorded once. In nucleotides, the CDR3 is TGTGCCAGCAGTCAAATGATCGGGGCAAATACGCAGTATTTT. It is translated as CASSQMIGANTQYF. The chain has TRBV7-2 and TRBJ2-3; D tentatively reads TRBD1 or TRBD2 (5 bases each). The CDR3 has 14 amino acids. V gave up 6 bases and J gave up 7 bases, with 17 bases separating them. From germline, CDR1 is SGHTA and CDR2 FQGNSA.

V and J are TRBV24-1 and TRBJ2-2; TRBD2 matches 8 bases. The CDR3 has 17 amino acids. Germline values: CDR1 KGHDR, CDR2 SFDVKD. J was trimmed by 2 bases and V by 0 bases; bases with no gene match: 4. The CDR3 nucleotides read TGTGCCACCAGTGATTTGGGGCTAGCGGGCAACACCGGGGAGCTGTTTTTT. Amino acids: CATSDLGLAGNTGELFF.

The chain recombines TRBV6-5 with TRBJ2-5; D remains ambiguous. Trimming took off 7 bases at V and 7 bases at J, with 10 bases between the two ends. The CDR3 contains 11 residues. CDR1 and CDR2 from the germline V gene are MNHEY and SVGAGI. The CDR3 spells CASTGLVTQYF. The CDR3 region has the DNA TGTGCCAGCACCGGGCTAGTGACCCAGTACTTC.